Listed here are 17 T cell receptor beta chains from one sample, sequenced in a study of T cell responses to AZD1222 COVID-19 vaccine. TCRdb keeps only in-frame clones here, not all; method: immunoSEQ multiplex PCR. The sample contains around 150,000 clones, roughly 84% of which appear only once. This specimen was peripheral blood, taken on day 0 of AZD1222 vaccination. These receptors all come from an adult in good health.

This chain joins TRBV27 and TRBJ1-5, with D possibly matching TRBD1 (5 bases). The V and J ends lost 4 bases and 4 bases respectively, with 5 bases between them. The CDR3 consists of 12 residues. The V gene's germline CDR1 is MNHEY and CDR2 SMNVEV (reference sequence). The CDR3 sequence: CASSSGNQPQHF. The CDR3 DNA follows: TGTGCCAGCAGTTCAGGGAATCAGCCCCAGCATTTT.

This clone was observed a single time. The rearrangement uses TRBV27 and TRBJ2-3, with 8 bases that match TRBD2. Germline V gives CDR1 MNHEY, CDR2 SMNVEV (reference sequence). The CDR3 runs 18 residues. The V segment lost 7 bases and the J segment 0 bases; nucleotides outside the gene matches: 15. Here the CDR3 DNA reads TGTGCCAGCAAGATAAAGGGAATGAGGACTAGCAGCACAGATACGCAGTATTTT. Translation gives CASKIKGMRTSSTDTQYF.

The chain uses TRBV12-3 or TRBV12-4 and TRBJ1-1; the D is unclear. With 8 bases removed from V and 6 bases from J, the gap between germline ends came to 10 bases. There are 11 residues in the CDR3. The CDR3 reads CASSVTAEAFF. The CDR3 coding sequence is TGTGCCAGCTCGGTAACTGCTGAAGCTTTCTTT.

J is TRBJ1-2 and V is TRBV4-2, with 7 bases matching TRBD1. V trimming: 3 bases; J trimming: 8 bases; junction bases outside the gene matches: 6. Germline CDR1 is LGHNA and CDR2 is YNFKEQ. There are 13 residues in the CDR3. The CDR3 nucleotides are TGTGCCAGCAGCCAGACTACAGGGGTAGGCTACACCTTC. This gives the protein CASSQTTGVGYTF.

The rearrangement links TRBV27 to TRBJ1-5; D gene ambiguous. This CDR3 is 12 amino acids long. The germline V gene has CDR1 MNHEY and CDR2 SMNVEV (reference sequence). The V and J ends lost 5 bases and 4 bases respectively, with 6 bases between them. The CDR3: CASSSQNQPQHF. CDR3 coding DNA: TGTGCCAGCAGTAGCCAGAATCAGCCCCAGCATTTT.

This chain connects TRBV28 to TRBJ1-5; 9 bases are a match to TRBD1. The V gene end was trimmed by 5 bases and the J gene end by 7 bases; junction bases not matched to a gene: 9. There are 15 residues in the CDR3. Germline assignment: CDR1 MDHEN and CDR2 SYDVKM. Here the CDR3 reads CASSLPGQGGQPQHF. The CDR3 region has the DNA TGTGCCAGCAGTCTTCCGGGACAGGGAGGCCAGCCCCAGCATTTT.

This chain links TRBV24-1 with TRBJ2-7; the match to TRBD1 covers 7 bases. The V gene end was trimmed by 2 bases and the J gene end by 6 bases; junction bases not matched to a gene: 3. The CDR3 length is 13 residues. Germline V gene lookup returns CDR1 KGHDR and CDR2 SFDVKD. CDR3 loop: CATSDWDSGEQYF. The CDR3 bases are TGTGCCACCAGTGATTGGGACAGCGGCGAGCAGTACTTC.

J is TRBJ1-1 and V is TRBV25-1; 9 nucleotides agree with TRBD1. The germline V gene encodes CDR1 MGHDK and CDR2 SYGVNS. V gave up 5 bases and J gave up 4 bases; unmatched junction bases: 8. This CDR3 region has 15 residues. The CDR3 DNA is TGTGCCAGCAGTTTTACAGGGGGCAAGGGCACTGAAGCTTTCTTT. It encodes CASSFTGGKGTEAFF. The full variable domain, in which reference TRBV25-1 and TRBJ1-1 provide the parts outside the CDR3, is EADIYQTPRYLVIGTGKKITLECSQTMGHDKMYWYQQDPGMELHLIHYSYGVNSTEKGDLSSESTVSRIRTEHFPLTLESARPSHTSQYLCASSFTGGKGTEAFFGQGTRLTVV.

In DNA, the CDR3 is TGTGCCAGCAGCCAGGGCCCTTCCGGGAGCAGGGGGTACACCTACGAGCAGTACTTC. Translation: CASSQGPSGSRGYTYEQYF. The rearrangement joins TRBV3-1 (or the pseudogene TRBV3-2) to TRBJ2-7; D might be TRBD1 (7 bases). The CDR3 is 19 residues long. Germline-derived CDR1 and CDR2 are LGHDT and YNNKEL (reference sequence). Trimming removed 3 bases at V and 2 bases at J, with 26 bases between.

This clone was counted between two and nine times. The V gene is TRBV7-2, the J gene TRBJ1-6, with unresolved D. CDR1 is SGHTA and CDR2 is FQGNSA in the germline V gene. This CDR3 is built from 14 residues. V shed 1 base and J shed 9 bases, with 10 bases lying between them. The CDR3 bases are TGTGCCAGCAGCTTAGGCCCTCGGGGTTCACCCCTCCACTTT. Its protein product is CASSLGPRGSPLHF.

The chain recombines TRBV6-2 or TRBV6-3 with TRBJ2-3, with 9 bases fitting TRBD2. The V gene end was trimmed by 0 bases and the J gene end by 6 bases; junction bases not matched to a gene: 10. From germline, CDR1 is MNHEY and CDR2 SVGEGT. The length of the CDR3 is 17 residues. The CDR3 here is CASSYSLAGESPDTQYF. The CDR3 nucleotides read TGTGCCAGCAGTTACTCGTTAGCGGGGGAGTCCCCCGATACGCAGTATTTT.

The chain joins TRBV5-1 to TRBJ1-3; unclear D gene. Germline V lookup: CDR1 SGHRS, CDR2 YFSETQ. Trimming shortened V by 1 base and J by 0 bases, and 11 bases separated the two germline ends. The CDR3 totals 16 residues. This chain's CDR3 is CASSLQEVISGNTIYF. DNA for the CDR3: TGCGCCAGCAGCTTGCAGGAGGTCATCTCTGGAAACACCATATATTTT.

The genes are TRBV5-4 and TRBJ1-6; possibly TRBD1 for D (6 bases). V lost 6 bases, J lost 9 bases, and 19 bases lay in between. The CDR3 totals 15 residues. CDR1 is SGHNT and CDR2 is YYREEE in the germline V gene (reference sequence). In DNA, the CDR3 is TGTGCCAGCACCCAGGGAGGGGGGCGAGTTTCACCCCTCCACTTT. This encodes CASTQGGGRVSPLHF.

This clone was detected a few times. J is TRBJ1-1 and V is TRBV3-1 (or the pseudogene TRBV3-2), with D uncertain. The ends were cut back, 4 bases at V and 0 bases at J, with 9 bases in the middle. The germline CDR1 and CDR2 sequences are LGHDT and YNNKEL (reference sequence). The CDR3 runs to 14 residues. This CDR3 is CASSRKTVNTEAFF. The CDR3 nucleotides are TGTGCCAGCAGCCGAAAAACAGTGAACACTGAAGCTTTCTTT.

The chain couples TRBV11-1 to TRBJ2-7; D is possibly TRBD2 (5 bases). Per germline, CDR1 SGHAT and CDR2 FQDESV (reference sequence). The CDR3 runs 14 residues. Trimming cost V 1 base and J 4 bases, with 11 bases left between them. The CDR3 protein is CASSLGEGRYEQYF. The CDR3 DNA sequence: TGTGCCAGCAGCTTAGGTGAGGGTCGGTACGAGCAGTACTTC. The variable domain in full, with the rest retrieved from reference TRBV11-1 and TRBJ2-7, is EAEVAQSPRYKITEKSQAVAFWCDPISGHATLYWYRQILGQGPELLVQFQDESVVDDSQLPKDRFSAERLKGVDSTLKIQPAELGDSAMYLCASSLGEGRYEQYFGPGTRLTVT.

The J gene is TRBJ1-4, the V gene TRBV9, with no clear D. The germline V gene has CDR1 SGDLS and CDR2 YYNGEE. V was shortened by 0 bases and J by 0 bases, with 3 bases between the two germline ends. This CDR3 comprises 14 residues. The CDR3 DNA reads as TGTGCCAGCAGCGTAGGAGCAACTAATGAAAAACTGTTTTTT. Protein product: CASSVGATNEKLFF.

The V and J genes are TRBV7-6 and TRBJ1-3, with 9 bases aligning to TRBD1. Trimming at V came to 5 bases and at J to 2 bases, leaving 16 bases not matched to a gene. This CDR3 has 19 amino acids. Germline V gene sequence: CDR1 SGHVS, CDR2 FNYEAQ. CDR3 sequence reads: CASSRLTPGQGVAGNTIYF. The CDR3 DNA is TGTGCCAGCAGCCGACTTACACCGGGACAGGGAGTCGCTGGAAACACCATATATTTT.